The 22 T cell receptor beta chains below were found in one sample sequenced in a study of blood T cell repertoires in COVID-19. The repertoire was sequenced with immunoSEQ multiplex PCR; TCRdb's copy has only in-frame clones and lacks some. Found here are about 94,000 clones, around 87% of them singletons; the top ten hold around 5%. Sequencing was carried out using peripheral blood. The receptor set was obtained from a woman of 80 years or more with acute or convalescent COVID-19.

This chain connects TRBV20-1 to TRBJ2-7, with D tentatively TRBD2 (6 bases). Germline V gene sequence: CDR1 DFQATT, CDR2 SNEGSKA (reference sequence). The CDR3 is made up of 16 amino acids. The V gene lost 3 bases and the J gene lost 0 bases, with 18 bases spanning the gap. In DNA form, the CDR3 reads TGCAGTGCTAGTGACACCGGGACTTTCATCTCCTACGAGCAGTACTTC. Its protein is CSASDTGTFISYEQYF.

V and J are TRBV3-1 (or the pseudogene TRBV3-2) and TRBJ2-3, with D possibly TRBD2 on 6 matching bases. Trimming cost V 0 bases and J 7 bases, with 14 bases left between them. Germline V gene sequence: CDR1 LGHDT, CDR2 YNNKEL (reference sequence). The CDR3 covers 15 residues. The CDR3 DNA reads as TGTGCCAGCAGCCAAGATGGCGGGGCCGGGAATACGCAGTATTTT. Translated, it gives CASSQDGGAGNTQYF.

The chain employs TRBV3-1 (or the pseudogene TRBV3-2) and TRBJ1-2; no definite D call. This CDR3 is 15 amino acids long. Germline V CDR1 and CDR2: LGHDT, YNNKEL (reference sequence). Trimming stripped 0 bases from V and 5 bases from J, with 13 bases between. CDR3 in DNA: TGTGCCAGCAGCCAAGATGGAGGGTTGCGTTATGGCTACACCTTC. It specifies CASSQDGGLRYGYTF.

On this clone: One end of the junction does not line up with germline, which may come from a read error. CDR3 DNA sequence: TGTGCCAGCAGGAAGACTAGCGCGTCCTCCGAGCAGTACTTC. This codes for CASRKTSASSEQYF. The V and J genes are TRBV6-5 and TRBJ2-7; 8 positions match TRBD2. Germline CDR1 and CDR2: MNHEY and SVGAGI. The CDR3 is 14 amino acids.

This rearrangement joins TRBV5-6 to TRBJ1-1; D unresolved. The CDR3 is 12 residues long. Trimming stripped 0 bases from V and 7 bases from J, with 7 bases between. Germline CDR1 SGHDT, CDR2 YYEEEE. CDR3 sequence: CASSLETIEAFF. CDR3 DNA sequence: TGTGCCAGCAGCTTGGAGACTATTGAAGCTTTCTTT.

The chain uses TRBV5-6 and TRBJ2-3, with TRBD2 matching over 15 bases. Germline lookup yields CDR1 SGHDT and CDR2 YYEEEE. The ends lost 4 bases at V and 6 bases at J; junction bases unmatched: 9. The CDR3 spans 17 residues. The CDR3 DNA reads as TGTGCCAGCAGCACCGGGACTAGCGGGAGGCCGGGGGATACGCAGTATTTT. Translation gives CASSTGTSGRPGDTQYF.

This chain joins TRBV19 and TRBJ2-1, with a weak D call TRBD1 (7 bases). The CDR3 is 15 residues long. The germline gives CDR1 LNHDA, CDR2 SQIVND (reference sequence). V lost 3 bases and J 7 bases, leaving 16 bases between the germline ends. CDR3 nucleotides: TGTGCCAGTAGTATGTACCGGACAGGAGGGAATGAGCAGTTCTTC. Protein sequence: CASSMYRTGGNEQFF.

The genes are TRBV19 and TRBJ1-1; D call uncertain. Trimming pared 4 bases from V and 5 bases from J, leaving 8 bases between. The V gene's germline CDR1 is LNHDA and CDR2 SQIVND (reference sequence). The CDR3 runs to 12 residues. Here the CDR3 reads CASSRLGTEAFF. DNA for the CDR3: TGTGCCAGTAGTAGACTAGGGACTGAAGCTTTCTTT.

The CDR3 coding sequence is TGTGCCAGCCACGTACAGGGGATGAACACTGAAGCTTTCTTT. Translation: CASHVQGMNTEAFF. The chain carries TRBV6-5 and TRBJ1-1; 7 nucleotides align to TRBD1. Germline V gene lookup returns CDR1 MNHEY and CDR2 SVGAGI. The CDR3 totals 14 residues. Trimming at V came to 8 bases and at J to 0 bases, leaving 6 bases not matched to a gene.

The rearrangement links TRBV3-1 (or the pseudogene TRBV3-2) to TRBJ1-3; D uncertain. In germline, CDR1 is LGHDT, CDR2 YNNKEL (reference sequence). Between the trimmed V and J ends, which lost 6 bases and 4 bases, there was a span of 10 bases. This CDR3 comprises 13 residues. For the CDR3, the DNA is TGTGCCAGCAGGGTTGCGGGCGGAAACACCATATATTTT. Translating it yields CASRVAGGNTIYF.

J is TRBJ1-4 and V is TRBV7-9, with no clear D. Trimming pared 1 base from V and 7 bases from J, leaving 10 bases between. The length of the CDR3 is 14 residues. Germline lookup yields CDR1 SEHNR and CDR2 FQNEAQ (reference sequence). The CDR3 nucleotides are TGTGCCAGCAGCTTAGGAATCAGAGGTGAAAAACTGTTTTTT. Translating gives CASSLGIRGEKLFF. Full variable domain (remainder filled in from reference TRBV7-9 and TRBJ1-4): DTGVSQNPRHKITKRGQNVTFRCDPISEHNRLYWYRQTLGQGPEFLTYFQNEAQLEKSRLLSDRFSAERPKGSFSTLEIQRTEQGDSAMYLCASSLGIRGEKLFFGSGTQLSVL.

The V and J genes are TRBV15 and TRBJ1-5, with D unresolved. The CDR3 totals 13 residues. Germline V gene data show CDR1 as LNHNV and CDR2 as YYDKDF (reference sequence). The V end lost 7 bases, the J end lost 0 bases, and 7 bases lay between the germline ends. CDR3 protein: CATTQSSNQPQHF. The CDR3 bases are TGTGCCACCACACAGTCTAGCAATCAGCCCCAGCATTTT.

The chain has TRBV19 and TRBJ1-1, with 7 bases identical to TRBD1. Germline lookup yields CDR1 LNHDA and CDR2 SQIVND (reference sequence). V was clipped by 7 bases and J by 1 base; unmatched bases: 9. The CDR3 totals 15 residues. The chain's CDR3 is CASTSTGLGNTEAFF. CDR3 sequence (DNA): TGTGCCAGTACTTCGACAGGGCTAGGGAACACTGAAGCTTTCTTT.

The chain carries TRBV25-1 and TRBJ1-1; unclear D gene. Trimming shortened V by 1 base and J by 11 bases, and 17 bases separated the two germline ends. The CDR3 totals 14 residues. Germline V gene data show CDR1 as MGHDK and CDR2 as SYGVNS. CDR3 in DNA: TGTGCCAGCAGTGAATCTCAGGCATACCCGGGGGCTTTCTTT. Translation: CASSESQAYPGAFF.

The rearrangement links TRBV6-5 to TRBJ2-5; 10 bases map to TRBD1. The CDR3 is 16 residues long. The V gene end was trimmed by 4 bases and the J gene end by 2 bases; junction bases not matched to a gene: 7. The germline V gene encodes CDR1 MNHEY and CDR2 SVGAGI. CDR3 sequence: CASSLPGQGTQETQYF. The CDR3, as DNA: TGTGCCAGCAGTTTACCGGGACAGGGGACTCAAGAGACCCAGTACTTC.

The gene calls are TRBV29-1 and TRBJ2-7; D perhaps matches TRBD2 (6 bases). The CDR3 loop spans 13 amino acids. Trimming took 7 bases from V and 6 from J, leaving 19 bases between them. The germline CDR1 and CDR2 sequences are SQVTM and ANQGSEA. Written as DNA, the CDR3 is TGCAGCGCCGGTCACGGGAGCAAGGGCGAGCAGTACTTC. Translating it yields CSAGHGSKGEQYF.

V gene TRBV3-1 (or the pseudogene TRBV3-2) combines with J gene TRBJ2-1, with D perhaps TRBD1 (6 bases). CDR3 size: 16 residues. In germline, CDR1 is LGHDT, CDR2 YNNKEL (reference sequence). V lost 1 base and J lost 2, with 12 bases in between. CDR3 protein: CASSQGGPDTYNEQFF. The DNA of the CDR3 is TGTGCCAGCAGCCAAGGGGGGCCGGACACCTACAATGAGCAGTTCTTC.

Here the CDR3 reads CASSLDRLATGTQYF. The CDR3 bases are TGTGCCAGCAGCTTAGATCGCCTAGCGACCGGGACCCAGTACTTC. This rearrangement joins TRBV11-2 to TRBJ2-5, with D possibly matching TRBD2 (6 bases). The germline V and J ends were trimmed by 0 bases and 7 bases, with 15 bases remaining between them. The CDR3 has 15 residues. In germline, CDR1 is SGHAT, CDR2 FQNNGV.

The rearrangement joins TRBV7-9 to TRBJ2-3; maybe TRBD1 (6 bases). CDR1 is SEHNR and CDR2 is FQNEAQ in the germline V gene (reference sequence). The CDR3 is 17 residues long. Trimming took off 5 bases at V and 1 base at J, with 19 bases between the two ends. This CDR3 is CASSPPFRQVGTDTQYF. The DNA of the CDR3 is TGTGCCAGCAGCCCCCCTTTCCGACAGGTGGGCACAGATACGCAGTATTTT.

This chain joins TRBV21-1 and TRBJ2-3; the table gives TRBD2 as D, unverified against the DNA. TRBV21-1 is a recognized pseudogene. The CDR3 covers 17 residues. The CDR3 DNA sequence: TGTGCCAGCAGCCCCCCACCCCGGGGGAGGGTCACAGATACGCAGTATTTT. Translation gives CASSPPPRGRVTDTQYF.

The V and J genes are TRBV5-6 and TRBJ1-5; the match to TRBD1 covers 12 bases. V gave up 3 bases and J gave up 1 base; unmatched junction bases: 5. Germline V gene sequence: CDR1 SGHDT, CDR2 YYEEEE. The CDR3 runs 17 residues. CDR3 DNA sequence: TGTGCCAGCAGCTCACGGGACAGGGGGCTCAGCAATCAGCCCCAGCATTTT. It is translated as CASSSRDRGLSNQPQHF.

This chain connects TRBV4-3 to TRBJ2-3; unclear D gene. CDR1 is LGHNA, CDR2 YSLEER, per germline. The CDR3 extends over 13 amino acids. Trimming shortened V by 6 bases and J by 2 bases, and 9 bases separated the two germline ends. The CDR3 nucleotides read TGCGCCAGCAGTCTAGAGACCACAGATACGCAGTATTTT. It specifies CASSLETTDTQYF.